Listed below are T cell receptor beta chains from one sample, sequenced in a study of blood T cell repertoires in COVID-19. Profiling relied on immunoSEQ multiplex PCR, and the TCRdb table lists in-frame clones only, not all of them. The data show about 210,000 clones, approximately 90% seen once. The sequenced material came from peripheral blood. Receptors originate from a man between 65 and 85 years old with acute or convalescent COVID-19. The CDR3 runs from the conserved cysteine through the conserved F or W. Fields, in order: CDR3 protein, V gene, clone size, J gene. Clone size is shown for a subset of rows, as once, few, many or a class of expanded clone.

CDR3 protein: CASTKPGTGNEQYF; V gene: TRBV2; clone size: NA; J gene: TRBJ2-7
CDR3 protein: CSVRGIDGYTF; V gene: TRBV29-1; clone size: NA; J gene: TRBJ1-2
CDR3 protein: CASSSDTGRNTEAFF; V gene: TRBV5-1; clone size: NA; J gene: TRBJ1-1
CDR3 protein: CASSLGAGQETQYF; V gene: TRBV5-4; clone size: NA; J gene: TRBJ2-5
CDR3 protein: CASSLAGAGNTIYF; V gene: TRBV7-9; clone size: NA; J gene: TRBJ1-3
CDR3 protein: CASSLTGLYGYTF; V gene: TRBV28; clone size: NA; J gene: TRBJ1-2
CDR3 protein: CASSASGAYNEQFF; V gene: TRBV7-6; clone size: many; J gene: TRBJ2-1
CDR3 protein: CASSPPTGTEPQHF; V gene: TRBV18; clone size: NA; J gene: TRBJ1-5
CDR3 protein: CASSLSGERQQPQHF; V gene: TRBV7-2; clone size: few; J gene: TRBJ1-5
CDR3 protein: CASSYVQGVYEQYF; V gene: TRBV6-5; clone size: NA; J gene: TRBJ2-7